The rows below give T cell receptor beta chains drawn from one sample of a study of blood T cell repertoires in COVID-19. This table comes from immunoSEQ multiplex PCR, and its TCRdb copy is limited to in-frame clones, with some not included. The table shows 200,000 to 300,000 clones, with 70% to 90% occurring only once. The sequenced material came from peripheral blood. These receptor sequences come from a woman aged 55-70 years with active or convalescent COVID-19. Each CDR3 is given with its conserved first and last residue. Each record gives: D gene, V gene, J gene, clone size, CDR3 protein, CDR3 DNA. The D gene is left open where the match is weak. Expanded clones are given a class, and other clones once, few, many or no size at all.

-	TRBV4-1	TRBJ2-1	-	CASSPGQGPSYNEQFF	TGCGCCAGCAGCCCAGGCCAGGGCCCCTCCTACAATGAGCAGTTCTTC
TRBD1	TRBV19	TRBJ1-4	once	CASSIIGRDRPEKLFF	TGTGCCAGTAGTATAATCGGTCGGGACAGGCCAGAAAAACTGTTTTTT
-	TRBV29-1	TRBJ2-5	-	CSVATVKETQYF	TGCAGCGTTGCGACAGTTAAGGAGACCCAGTACTTC
TRBD1	TRBV27	TRBJ2-2	-	CASSLSRTGFGELFF	TGTGCCAGCAGTTTAAGTAGGACAGGGTTTGGGGAGCTGTTTTTT
TRBD1	TRBV2	TRBJ2-1	-	CASSGTGLGKNEQFF	TGTGCCAGCAGCGGGACAGGGTTAGGGAAAAATGAGCAGTTCTTC
-	TRBV24-1	TRBJ2-3	-	CATSDLHRPDTQYF	TGTGCCACCAGTGATTTGCACAGGCCAGATACGCAGTATTTT
-	TRBV28	TRBJ1-1	-	CASSSWTVRTYTEAFF	TGTGCCAGCAGTTCTTGGACAGTTAGGACCTACACTGAAGCTTTCTTT
-	TRBV2	TRBJ2-1	-	CASSPGTQYNEQFF	TGTGCCAGCAGTCCCGGGACACAGTACAATGAGCAGTTCTTC
TRBD1	TRBV6-1	TRBJ2-7	-	CASSETGTGGIYEQYF	TGTGCCAGCAGTGAAACCGGGACAGGGGGCATCTACGAGCAGTACTTC
-	TRBV5-8	TRBJ2-7	-	CASSLYSSYEQYF	TGTGCCAGCAGCTTATATTCCTCCTACGAGCAGTACTTC
TRBD2	TRBV6-2/TRBV6-3	TRBJ2-2	-	CASSYARESAYTGELFF	TGTGCCAGCAGTTACGCGCGGGAGTCGGCGTACACCGGGGAGCTGTTTTTT
-	TRBV5-1	TRBJ1-3	-	CASSAFQGFGSGNTIYF	TGCGCCAGCAGCGCATTTCAGGGGTTTGGCTCTGGAAACACCATATATTTT
TRBD1	TRBV6-2/TRBV6-3	TRBJ2-7	few	CASSPPRDRVYEQYF	TGTGCCAGCAGTCCCCCCCGGGACAGGGTCTACGAGCAGTACTTC
-	TRBV27	TRBJ2-2	few	CASSPDIFGIGELFF	TGTGCCAGCAGTCCCGACATTTTCGGGATCGGGGAGCTGTTTTTT
-	TRBV6-6	TRBJ1-4	few	CASSSPDTTTNEKLFF	TGTGCCAGCAGTTCTCCGGACACCACAACTAATGAAAAACTGTTTTTT
TRBD1	TRBV29-1	TRBJ2-7	-	CSYSGTGAYEQYF	TGCAGCTACTCCGGGACAGGGGCCTACGAGCAGTACTTC
-	TRBV6-5	TRBJ2-1	-	CASSRDNEQFF	TGTGCCAGCAGCCGAGACAATGAGCAGTTCTTC
TRBD2	TRBV19	TRBJ2-1	-	CASRPLAGGSYNEQFF	TGTGCCAGTAGACCTCTAGCGGGGGGATCCTACAATGAGCAGTTCTTC